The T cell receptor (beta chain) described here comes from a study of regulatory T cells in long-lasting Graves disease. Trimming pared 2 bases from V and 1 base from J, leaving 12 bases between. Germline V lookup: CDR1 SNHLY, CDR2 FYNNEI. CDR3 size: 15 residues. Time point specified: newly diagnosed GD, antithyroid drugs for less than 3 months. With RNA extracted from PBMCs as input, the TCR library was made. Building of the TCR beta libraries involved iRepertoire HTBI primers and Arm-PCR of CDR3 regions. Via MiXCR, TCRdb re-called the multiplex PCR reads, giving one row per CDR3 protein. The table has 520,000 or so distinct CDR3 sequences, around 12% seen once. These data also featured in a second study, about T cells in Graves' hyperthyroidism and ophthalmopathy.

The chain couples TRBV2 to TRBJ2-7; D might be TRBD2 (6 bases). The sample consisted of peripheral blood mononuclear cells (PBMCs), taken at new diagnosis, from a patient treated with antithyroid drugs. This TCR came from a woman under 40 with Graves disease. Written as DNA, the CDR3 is TGTGCCAGCAGTGAATGGGATAGCGGTTCCTACGAGCAGTACTTC. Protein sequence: CASSEWDSGSYEQYF. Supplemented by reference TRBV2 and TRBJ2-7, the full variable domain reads EPEVTQTPSHQVTQMGQEVILRCVPISNHLYFYWYRQILGQKVEFLVSFYNNEISEKSEIFDDQFSVERPDGSNFTLKIRSTKLEDSAMYFCASSEWDSGSYEQYFGPGTRLTVT.